Listed below are T cell receptor beta chains from one sample, sequenced in a study of CD8 T cells in Susac syndrome. TCRdb re-called the immunoSEQ multiplex PCR reads through MiXCR, storing one row per CDR3 protein. This table holds 70,000 to 75,000 distinct CDR3 sequences, roughly 93% found once. The sequencing sample was made of CD4+ T cells from PBMCs. These receptors were obtained from a human donor with Susac syndrome. The CDR3 runs from the conserved cysteine through the conserved F or W. Fields, in order: J gene, V gene, clone size, D gene, CDR3 protein, CDR3 DNA. The D gene is left open where the match is weak. For some rows the clone size is stated as once, few or many, or as a class when expanded; others skip it.

TRBJ1-6,TRBV6-2/TRBV6-3,-,-,CASRSSELYNSPLHF,TGTGCCAGCAGATCCTCGGAACTCTATAATTCACCCCTCCACTTT
TRBJ1-2,TRBV19,-,-,CASSSDRGYTF,TGTGCCAGTAGTTCCGATAGGGGCTACACCTTC
TRBJ1-1,TRBV28,-,-,CASSPERQNTEAFF,TGTGCCAGCAGTCCAGAGCGCCAGAACACTGAAGCTTTCTTT
TRBJ2-5,TRBV20-1,once,TRBD2,CSARRAGGPPRETQYF,TGCAGTGCTAGGCGGGCGGGGGGGCCTCCACGGGAGACCCAGTACTTC
TRBJ2-4,TRBV18,-,-,CASSLTGRQNIQYF,TGTGCCAGCTCGCTCACAGGGCGCCAAAACATTCAGTACTTC
TRBJ2-5,TRBV5-4,-,-,CASSLASDPTQETQYF,TGTGCCAGCAGCTTGGCCAGTGATCCAACGCAGGAGACCCAGTACTTC
TRBJ1-1,TRBV11-2,-,-,CASSLGAGSDEAFF,TGTGCCAGCAGCTTAGGAGCGGGGTCCGATGAAGCTTTCTTT
TRBJ2-6,TRBV4-1,-,-,CASSQGGHSGANVLTF,TGCGCCAGCAGCCAGGGGGGGCACTCTGGGGCCAACGTCCTGACTTTC
TRBJ1-1,TRBV20-1,once,-,CSARKNTEAFF,TGCAGTGCTAGAAAAAACACTGAAGCTTTCTTT
TRBJ2-4,TRBV20-1,-,-,CSAFPAGAATKNIQYF,TGCAGTGCTTTTCCAGCAGGGGCGGCCACCAAAAACATTCAGTACTTC
TRBJ1-1,TRBV6-2/TRBV6-3,-,-,CASSPDLLSTEAFF,TGTGCCAGCAGCCCGGACCTCCTTAGCACTGAAGCTTTCTTT
TRBJ2-5,TRBV3-1,-,-,CASSQQTLAETQYF,TGTGCCAGCAGCCAACAAACACTAGCAGAGACCCAGTACTTC
TRBJ1-2,TRBV19,-,-,CASTPLGRAGYTF,TGTGCCAGTACCCCTTTGGGACGCGCTGGCTACACCTTC
TRBJ2-2,TRBV24-1,-,TRBD1,CATSDPRQGATGELFF,TGTGCCACCAGTGACCCTAGACAGGGGGCGACCGGGGAGCTGTTTTTT
TRBJ1-1,TRBV4-1,-,-,CASSPARTDTEAFF,TGCGCCAGCAGCCCAGCCCGGACCGACACTGAAGCTTTCTTT
TRBJ2-7,TRBV5-3,once,-,CARSYEGDPYEQYF,TGTGCCAGAAGCTATGAAGGAGACCCCTACGAGCAGTACTTC
TRBJ2-1,TRBV11-1,once,TRBD2,CASSLRTSSYNEQFF,TGTGCCAGCAGCCTTCGGACTAGCTCCTACAATGAGCAGTTCTTC
TRBJ2-3,TRBV11-3,-,TRBD1,CASSAGTAFWTDTQYF,TGTGCCAGCAGCGCCGGGACAGCCTTCTGGACAGATACGCAGTATTTT
TRBJ1-3,TRBV6-5,-,-,CASSYRGGNTIYF,TGTGCCAGCAGTTACCGCGGCGGAAACACCATATATTTT
TRBJ1-6,TRBV6-1,few,TRBD1,CASRTGTANSPLHF,TGTGCCAGCAGGACCGGGACAGCAAATTCACCCCTCCACTTT
TRBJ1-2,TRBV28,-,-,CASSPGRAGYGYTF,TGTGCCAGCAGCCCCGGGAGGGCGGGCTATGGCTACACCTTC
TRBJ1-5,TRBV20-1,-,TRBD1,CSARGTHGTGLRPQHF,TGCAGTGCTAGAGGAACACACGGGACAGGCCTCCGGCCCCAGCATTTT
TRBJ2-5,TRBV10-1,once,-,CASPPGTSSRNQYF,TGCGCCAGCCCCCCAGGGACTTCCTCGAGGAACCAGTACTTC
TRBJ1-1,TRBV20-1,-,TRBD1,CSAPPRGGRRHTEAFF,TGCAGTGCTCCTCCCAGGGGGGGGAGGAGGCACACTGAAGCTTTCTTT
TRBJ2-7,TRBV5-1,-,-,CASSLEGRGGEQYF,TGCGCCAGCAGCTTGGAGGGCCGAGGGGGCGAGCAGTACTTC
TRBJ2-3,TRBV28,-,-,CASSQDSTDTQYF,TGTGCCAGCAGTCAGGACAGCACAGATACGCAGTATTTT
TRBJ1-6,TRBV5-1,-,-,CASSLEGVGSPLHF,TGCGCCAGCAGCTTGGAAGGGGTGGGTTCACCCCTCCACTTT
TRBJ2-2,TRBV19,-,-,CASRPPVMTGELFF,TGTGCCAGTCGACCCCCTGTCATGACCGGGGAGCTGTTTTTT
TRBJ1-4,TRBV7-8,-,-,CASSPGQSSTNEKLFF,TGTGCCAGCAGCCCCGGGCAGTCCTCAACTAATGAAAAACTGTTTTTT